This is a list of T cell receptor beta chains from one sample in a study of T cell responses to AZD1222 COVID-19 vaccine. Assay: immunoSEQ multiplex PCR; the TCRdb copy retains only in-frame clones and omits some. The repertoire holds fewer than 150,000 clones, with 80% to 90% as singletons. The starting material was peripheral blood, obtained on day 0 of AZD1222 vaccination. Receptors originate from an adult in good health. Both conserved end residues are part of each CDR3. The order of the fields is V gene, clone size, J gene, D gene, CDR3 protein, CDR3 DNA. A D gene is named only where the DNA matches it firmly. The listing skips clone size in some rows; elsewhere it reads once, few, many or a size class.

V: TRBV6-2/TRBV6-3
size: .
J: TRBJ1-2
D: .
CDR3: CASSQTGLYGYTF
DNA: TGTGCCAGCAGCCAAACAGGGCTCTATGGCTACACCTTC

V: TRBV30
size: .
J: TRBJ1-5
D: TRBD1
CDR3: CAWSHGTGNQPQHF
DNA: TGTGCCTGGAGCCATGGGACAGGGAATCAGCCCCAGCATTTT

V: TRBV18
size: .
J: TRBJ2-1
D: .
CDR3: CASSTKQYNEQFF
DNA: TGTGCCAGCTCAACGAAGCAGTACAATGAGCAGTTCTTC

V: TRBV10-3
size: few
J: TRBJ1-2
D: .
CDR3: CAISESVRGLEGYGYTF
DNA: TGTGCCATCAGTGAGTCGGTCAGGGGATTGGAGGGGTATGGCTACACCTTC

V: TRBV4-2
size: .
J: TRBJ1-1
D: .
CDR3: CASSQARGWTEAFF
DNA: TGTGCCAGCAGCCAAGCGAGGGGTTGGACTGAAGCTTTCTTT

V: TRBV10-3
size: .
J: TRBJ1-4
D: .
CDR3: CAISESGRSGEKLFF
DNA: TGTGCCATCAGTGAAAGCGGGCGTTCGGGGGAAAAACTGTTTTTT

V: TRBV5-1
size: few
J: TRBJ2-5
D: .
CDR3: CASSLEIAEIETQYF
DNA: TGCGCCAGCAGCTTGGAGATAGCGGAAATAGAGACCCAGTACTTC

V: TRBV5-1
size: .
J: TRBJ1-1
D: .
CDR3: CASSLDSWGDTEAFF
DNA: TGCGCCAGCAGCTTGGATTCATGGGGGGACACTGAAGCTTTCTTT

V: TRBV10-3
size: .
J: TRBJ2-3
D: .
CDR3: CAIPTDTQYF
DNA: TGTGCCATACCCACAGATACGCAGTATTTT

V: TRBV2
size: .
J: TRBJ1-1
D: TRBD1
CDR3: CASSDSGGVTEAFF
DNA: TGTGCCAGCAGTGATTCAGGGGGAGTGACTGAAGCTTTCTTT

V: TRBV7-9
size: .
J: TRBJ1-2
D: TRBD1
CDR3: CASSLDGTVGYTF
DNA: TGTGCCAGCAGCTTAGATGGGACAGTTGGCTACACCTTC

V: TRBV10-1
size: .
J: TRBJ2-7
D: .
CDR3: CASSERGSSYEQYF
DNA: TGCGCCAGCAGTGAACGGGGTTCGTCCTACGAGCAGTACTTC

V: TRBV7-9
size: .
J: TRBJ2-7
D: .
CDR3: CASSSGTYEQYF
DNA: TGTGCCAGCAGCTCCGGGACCTACGAGCAGTACTTC

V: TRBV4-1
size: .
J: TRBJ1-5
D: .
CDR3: CASSQEAGDQPQHF
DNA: TGCGCCAGCAGCCAAGAGGCAGGCGATCAGCCCCAGCATTTT

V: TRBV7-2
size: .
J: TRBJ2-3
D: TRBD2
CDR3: CASSLWAGGTDTQYF
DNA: TGTGCCAGCAGCTTATGGGCGGGGGGCACAGATACGCAGTATTTT

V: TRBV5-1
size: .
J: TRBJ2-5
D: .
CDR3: CASSLGQVERETQYF
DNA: TGCGCCAGCAGCTTGGGACAGGTGGAGCGGGAGACCCAGTACTTC

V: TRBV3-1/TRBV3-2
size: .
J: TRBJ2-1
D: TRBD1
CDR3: CASSQESGQGAGGGNEQFF
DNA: TGTGCCAGCAGCCAAGAGTCGGGACAGGGGGCGGGAGGAGGCAATGAGCAGTTCTTC

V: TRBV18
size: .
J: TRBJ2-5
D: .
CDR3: CASSQQETQYF
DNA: TGTGCCAGCTCACAACAAGAGACCCAGTACTTC

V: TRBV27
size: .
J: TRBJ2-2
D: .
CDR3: CASSLNTGELFF
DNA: TGTGCCAGCAGTTTAAACACCGGGGAGCTGTTTTTT

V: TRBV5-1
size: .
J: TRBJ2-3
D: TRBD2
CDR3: CASSLDGRGTDTQYF
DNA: TGCGCCAGCAGCTTGGACGGGAGGGGGACAGATACGCAGTATTTT

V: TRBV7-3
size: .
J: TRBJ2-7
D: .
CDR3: CASSLTLRHEQYF
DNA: TGTGCCAGCAGCTTAACGCTCCGCCACGAGCAGTACTTC

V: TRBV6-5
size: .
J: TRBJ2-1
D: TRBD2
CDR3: CASSYPGGLYNEQFF
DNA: TGTGCCAGCAGTTACCCGGGAGGCCTATACAATGAGCAGTTCTTC

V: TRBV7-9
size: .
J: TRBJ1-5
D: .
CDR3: CASRGADQPQHF
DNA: TGTGCCAGCCGGGGAGCTGATCAGCCCCAGCATTTT

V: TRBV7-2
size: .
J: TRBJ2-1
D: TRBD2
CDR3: CASRYSGSSYNEQFF
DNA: TGTGCCAGCAGGTATAGCGGGAGCTCCTACAATGAGCAGTTCTTC

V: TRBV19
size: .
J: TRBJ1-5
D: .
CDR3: CASARESNQPQHF
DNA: TGTGCCAGTGCAAGGGAGAGCAATCAGCCCCAGCATTTT

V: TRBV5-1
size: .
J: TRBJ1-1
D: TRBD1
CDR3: CASSVTGTGVTEAFF
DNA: TGCGCCAGCAGTGTAACGGGGACAGGGGTCACTGAAGCTTTCTTT